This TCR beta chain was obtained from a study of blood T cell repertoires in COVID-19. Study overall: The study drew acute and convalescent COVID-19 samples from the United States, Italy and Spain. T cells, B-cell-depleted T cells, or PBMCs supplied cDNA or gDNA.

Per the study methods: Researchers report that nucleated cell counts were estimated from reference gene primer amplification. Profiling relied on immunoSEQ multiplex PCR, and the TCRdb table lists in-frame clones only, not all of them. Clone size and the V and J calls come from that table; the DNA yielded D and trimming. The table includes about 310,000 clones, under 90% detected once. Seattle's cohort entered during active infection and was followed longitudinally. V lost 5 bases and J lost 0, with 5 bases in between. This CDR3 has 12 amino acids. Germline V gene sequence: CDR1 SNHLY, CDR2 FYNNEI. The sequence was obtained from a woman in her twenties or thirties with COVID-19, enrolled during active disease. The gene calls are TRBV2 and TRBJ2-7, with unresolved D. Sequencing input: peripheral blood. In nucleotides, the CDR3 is TGTGCCAGCAGTTACAGCTCCTACGAGCAGTACTTC. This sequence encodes CASSYSSYEQYF.